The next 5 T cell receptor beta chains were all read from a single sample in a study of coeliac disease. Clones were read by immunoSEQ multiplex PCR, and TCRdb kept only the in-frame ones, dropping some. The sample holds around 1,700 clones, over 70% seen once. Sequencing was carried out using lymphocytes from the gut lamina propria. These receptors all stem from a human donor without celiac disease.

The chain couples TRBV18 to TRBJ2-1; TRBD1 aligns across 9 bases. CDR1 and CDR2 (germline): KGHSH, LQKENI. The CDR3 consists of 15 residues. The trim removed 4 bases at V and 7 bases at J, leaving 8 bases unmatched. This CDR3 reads CASSHAGQGGNEQFF. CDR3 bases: TGTGCCAGCTCACACGCGGGACAGGGTGGAAATGAGCAGTTCTTC.

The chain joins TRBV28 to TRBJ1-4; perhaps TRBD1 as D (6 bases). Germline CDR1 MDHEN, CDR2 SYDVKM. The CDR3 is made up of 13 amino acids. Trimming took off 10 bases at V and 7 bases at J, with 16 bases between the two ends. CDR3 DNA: TGTGCCATCCGGGGGGGCGGTACTGAAAAACTGTTTTTT. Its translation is CAIRGGGTEKLFF.

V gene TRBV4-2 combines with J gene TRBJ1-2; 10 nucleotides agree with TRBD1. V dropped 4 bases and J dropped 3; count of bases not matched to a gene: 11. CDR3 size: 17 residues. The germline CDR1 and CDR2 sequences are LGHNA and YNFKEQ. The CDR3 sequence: CASSLDSGTGVDYGYTF. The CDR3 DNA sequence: TGTGCCAGCAGCCTTGACTCCGGGACAGGGGTCGACTATGGCTACACCTTC.

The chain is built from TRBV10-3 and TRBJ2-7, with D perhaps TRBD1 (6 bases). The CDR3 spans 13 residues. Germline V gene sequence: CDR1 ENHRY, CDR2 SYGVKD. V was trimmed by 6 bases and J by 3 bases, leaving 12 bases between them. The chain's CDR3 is CAISATGGYEQYV. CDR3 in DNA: TGTGCCATCAGCGCGACAGGAGGCTACGAGCAGTACGTC.

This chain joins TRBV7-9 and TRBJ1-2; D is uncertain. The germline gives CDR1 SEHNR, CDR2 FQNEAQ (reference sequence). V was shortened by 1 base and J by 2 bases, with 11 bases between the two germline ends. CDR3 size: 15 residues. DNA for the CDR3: TGTGCCAGCAGCTTAGGGGCAGGAACCAACTATGGCTACACCTTC. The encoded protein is CASSLGAGTNYGYTF. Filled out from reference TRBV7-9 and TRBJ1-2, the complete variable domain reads DTGVSQNPRHKITKRGQNVTFRCDPISEHNRLYWYRQTLGQGPEFLTYFQNEAQLEKSRLLSDRFSAERPKGSFSTLEIQRTEQGDSAMYLCASSLGAGTNYGYTFGSGTRLTVV.